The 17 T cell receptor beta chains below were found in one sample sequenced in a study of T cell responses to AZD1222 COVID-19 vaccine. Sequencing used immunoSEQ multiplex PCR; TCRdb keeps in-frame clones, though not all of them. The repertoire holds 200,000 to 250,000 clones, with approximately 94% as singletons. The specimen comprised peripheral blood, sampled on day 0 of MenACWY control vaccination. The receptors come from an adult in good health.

Written as DNA, the CDR3 is TGTGCCAGCAGCTTGGCCAATGAGCAGTTCTTC. Protein product: CASSLANEQFF. The rearrangement joins TRBV5-5 to TRBJ2-1; no clear D gene. The CDR3 loop spans 11 amino acids. V dropped 0 bases and J dropped 6 bases, with 1 base sitting between them. Germline-derived CDR1 and CDR2 are SGHKS and YYEKEE (reference sequence).

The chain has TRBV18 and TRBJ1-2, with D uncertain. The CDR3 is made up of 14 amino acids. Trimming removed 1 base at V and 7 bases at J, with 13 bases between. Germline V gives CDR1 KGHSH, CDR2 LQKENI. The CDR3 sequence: CASSPQDGPGGYTF. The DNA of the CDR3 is TGTGCCAGCTCACCACAGGACGGGCCGGGTGGCTACACCTTC. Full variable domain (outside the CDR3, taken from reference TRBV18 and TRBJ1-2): NAGVMQNPRHLVRRRGQEARLRCSPMKGHSHVYWYRQLPEEGLKFMVYLQKENIIDESGMPKERFSAEFPKEGPSILRIQQVVRGDSAAYFCASSPQDGPGGYTFGSGTRLTVV.

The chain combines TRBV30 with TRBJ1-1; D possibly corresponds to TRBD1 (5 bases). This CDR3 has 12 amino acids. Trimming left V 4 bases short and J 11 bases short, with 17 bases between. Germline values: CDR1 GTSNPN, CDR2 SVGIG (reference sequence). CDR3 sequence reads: CAWTGPGGRAFF. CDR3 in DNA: TGTGCCTGGACCGGACCGGGGGGGAGGGCTTTCTTT.

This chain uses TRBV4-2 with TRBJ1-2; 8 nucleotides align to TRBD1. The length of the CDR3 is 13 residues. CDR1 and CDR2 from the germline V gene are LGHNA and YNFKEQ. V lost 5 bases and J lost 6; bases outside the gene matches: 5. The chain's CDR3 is CASSVQGGDGYTF. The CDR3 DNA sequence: TGTGCCAGCAGCGTACAGGGGGGGGATGGCTACACCTTC.

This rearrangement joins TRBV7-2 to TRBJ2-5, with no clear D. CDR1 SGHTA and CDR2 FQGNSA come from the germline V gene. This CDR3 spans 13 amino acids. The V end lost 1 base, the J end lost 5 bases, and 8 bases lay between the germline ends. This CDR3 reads CASSLGPVETQYF. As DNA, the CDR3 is TGTGCCAGCAGCTTAGGGCCGGTCGAGACCCAGTACTTC.

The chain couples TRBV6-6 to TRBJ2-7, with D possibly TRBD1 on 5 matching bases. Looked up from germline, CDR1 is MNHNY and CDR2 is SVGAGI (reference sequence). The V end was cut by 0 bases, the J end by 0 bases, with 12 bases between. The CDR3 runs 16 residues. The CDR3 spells CASSYSASGNSYEQYF. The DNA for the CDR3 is TGTGCCAGCAGTTACTCTGCGTCAGGGAACTCCTACGAGCAGTACTTC.

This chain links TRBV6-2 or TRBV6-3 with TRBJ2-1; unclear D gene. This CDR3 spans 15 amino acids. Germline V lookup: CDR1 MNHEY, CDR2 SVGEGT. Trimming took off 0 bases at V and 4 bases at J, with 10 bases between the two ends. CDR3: CASSYSNVRYNEQFF. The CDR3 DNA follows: TGTGCCAGCAGTTACTCGAATGTAAGGTACAATGAGCAGTTCTTC.

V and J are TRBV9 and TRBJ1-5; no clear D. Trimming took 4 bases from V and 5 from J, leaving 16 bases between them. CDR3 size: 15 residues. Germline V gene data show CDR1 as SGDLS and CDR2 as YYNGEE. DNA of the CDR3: TGTGCCAGCAGCCCAGATGGGGAGACCTATCAGCCCCAGCATTTT. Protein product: CASSPDGETYQPQHF.

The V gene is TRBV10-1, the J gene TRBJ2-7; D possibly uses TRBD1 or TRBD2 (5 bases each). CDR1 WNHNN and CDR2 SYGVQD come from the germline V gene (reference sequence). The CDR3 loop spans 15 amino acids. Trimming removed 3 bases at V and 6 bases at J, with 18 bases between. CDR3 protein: CASSDHGRGGSEQYF. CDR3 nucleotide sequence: TGCGCCAGCAGTGATCACGGACGGGGCGGGTCCGAGCAGTACTTC.

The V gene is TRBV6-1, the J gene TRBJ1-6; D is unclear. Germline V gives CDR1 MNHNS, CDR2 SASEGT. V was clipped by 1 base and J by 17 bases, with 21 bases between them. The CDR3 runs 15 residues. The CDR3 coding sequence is TGTGCCAGCAGTGAAGTGGGTTGGACGGCGCCGCGTGTCCACTTT. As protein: CASSEVGWTAPRVHF.

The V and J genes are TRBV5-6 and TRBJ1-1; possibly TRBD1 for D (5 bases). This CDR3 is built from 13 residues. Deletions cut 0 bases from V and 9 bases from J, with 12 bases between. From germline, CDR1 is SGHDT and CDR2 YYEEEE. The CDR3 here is CASSLAGGPQAFF. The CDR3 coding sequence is TGTGCCAGCAGCTTGGCTGGGGGACCCCAAGCTTTCTTT.

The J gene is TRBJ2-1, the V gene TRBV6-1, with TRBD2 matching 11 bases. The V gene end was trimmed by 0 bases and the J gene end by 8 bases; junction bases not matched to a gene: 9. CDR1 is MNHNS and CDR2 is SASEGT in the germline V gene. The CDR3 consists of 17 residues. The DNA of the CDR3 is TGTGCCAGCAGTGAAGCAAAGCTAGCGGGGGGTCGGGATGAGCAGTTCTTC. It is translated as CASSEAKLAGGRDEQFF.

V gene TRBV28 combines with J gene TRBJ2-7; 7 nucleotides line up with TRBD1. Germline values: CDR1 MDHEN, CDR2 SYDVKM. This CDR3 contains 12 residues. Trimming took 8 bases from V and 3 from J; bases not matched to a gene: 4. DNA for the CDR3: TGTGCCAGCGGGGACAGTATCTACGAGCAGTACTTC. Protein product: CASGDSIYEQYF.

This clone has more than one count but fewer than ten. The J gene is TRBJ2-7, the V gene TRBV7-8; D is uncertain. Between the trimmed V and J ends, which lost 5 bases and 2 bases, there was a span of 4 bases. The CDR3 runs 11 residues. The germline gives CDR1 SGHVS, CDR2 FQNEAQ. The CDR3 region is CASSRTYEQYF. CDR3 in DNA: TGTGCCAGCAGCCGGACCTACGAGCAGTACTTC.

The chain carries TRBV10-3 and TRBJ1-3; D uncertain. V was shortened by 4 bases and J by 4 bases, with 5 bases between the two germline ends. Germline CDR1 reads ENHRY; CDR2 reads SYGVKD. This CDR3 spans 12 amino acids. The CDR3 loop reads CAISGLGNTIYF. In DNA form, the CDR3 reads TGTGCCATCAGTGGGCTCGGAAACACCATATATTTT.

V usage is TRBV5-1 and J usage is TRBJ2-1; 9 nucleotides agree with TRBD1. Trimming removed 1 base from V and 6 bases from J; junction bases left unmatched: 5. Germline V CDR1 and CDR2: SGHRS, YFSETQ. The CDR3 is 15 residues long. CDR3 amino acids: CASSLIQGAGNEQFF. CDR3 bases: TGCGCCAGCAGCTTGATACAGGGGGCTGGCAATGAGCAGTTCTTC.

CDR3 loop: CASSSGRRQTLNYGYTF. The CDR3, as DNA: TGTGCCAGCAGCTCTGGCCGTCGGCAGACCCTAAACTATGGCTACACCTTC. The V and J genes are TRBV5-6 and TRBJ1-2; D remains ambiguous. CDR1 and CDR2 from the germline V gene are SGHDT and YYEEEE. This CDR3 comprises 17 residues. Trimming pared 3 bases from V and 2 bases from J, leaving 20 bases between.